This is a list of T cell receptor beta chains from one sample in a study of blood T cells in healthy people across ages. TCRdb re-derived calls from the 5' RACE reads in MiXCR, one entry per CDR3 protein. The sample includes about 970,000 distinct CDR3 sequences, about 53% of them seen just once. Source material: blood. Receptors were obtained from a woman aged 60-70 years in good health. CDR3s include the opening cysteine and the closing phenylalanine or tryptophan. A D gene is named only where the DNA matches it firmly. Expanded clones are given a class, and other clones once, few, many or no size at all.

clone size	D gene	J gene	V gene	CDR3 protein	CDR3 DNA
NA	NA	TRBJ1-5	TRBV7-9	CASSLGGANQPQHF	TGTGCCAGCAGCTTAGGTGGGGCTAATCAGCCCCAGCATTTT
NA	NA	TRBJ2-7	TRBV2	CASSGMSEQYF	TGTGCCAGCAGTGGAATGTCCGAGCAGTACTTC
NA	TRBD2	TRBJ2-7	TRBV5-6	CASSNTGGLAYEQYF	TGTGCCAGCAGCAATACGGGGGGACTCGCCTACGAGCAGTACTTC
NA	TRBD2	TRBJ2-3	TRBV20-1	CSAESGRTDTQYF	TGCAGTGCTGAAAGCGGGAGGACAGATACGCAGTATTTT
NA	NA	TRBJ2-3	TRBV6-4	CAGLVGQSQYF	TGTGCCGGCCTCGTGGGGCAATCGCAGTATTTT
few	NA	TRBJ1-6	TRBV4-3	CASSQDKGIGSPLHF	TGCGCCAGCAGCCAAGATAAGGGTATCGGGTCACCCCTCCACTTT
NA	NA	TRBJ1-2	TRBV4-1	CASSQDMAVGGYTF	TGCGCCAGCAGCCAAGATATGGCAGTTGGCGGCTACACCTTC
NA	NA	TRBJ2-7	TRBV3-1	CASSHGTNPYEQYF	TGTGCCAGCAGCCACGGGACAAACCCCTACGAGCAGTACTTC
NA	TRBD1	TRBJ2-5	TRBV11-2	CASSLAGGRIQETQYF	TGTGCCAGCAGCTTGGCAGGGGGCCGAATCCAAGAGACCCAGTACTTC
NA	TRBD1	TRBJ2-3	TRBV28	CASSQWGGQGRPDTQYF	TGTGCCAGCAGTCAATGGGGTGGACAGGGTCGTCCAGATACGCAGTATTTT
few	TRBD1	TRBJ2-1	TRBV27	CASSLSKGARSYNEQFF	TGTGCCAGCAGTTTATCGAAGGGGGCTCGCTCCTACAATGAGCAGTTCTTC
few	NA	TRBJ2-7	TRBV20-1	CSAVQGNGYEQYF	TGCAGTGCTGTACAAGGGAATGGCTACGAGCAGTACTTC
NA	NA	TRBJ2-5	TRBV30	CGGEEDQETQYF	TGCGGGGGAGAAGAGGACCAAGAGACCCAGTACTTC
once	TRBD2	TRBJ2-7	TRBV7-8	CASSQTLGALAGNYEQYF	TGTGCCAGCAGCCAGACCTTGGGGGCACTAGCGGGAAACTACGAGCAGTACTTC
NA	NA	TRBJ2-5	TRBV4-1	CASSQDVREWETQYF	TGCGCCAGCAGCCAAGATGTCCGGGAGTGGGAGACCCAGTACTTC
NA	TRBD2	TRBJ2-7	TRBV7-2	CVSSLAGELGEQYF	TGTGTCAGCAGCTTAGCGGGAGAACTTGGCGAGCAGTACTTC
NA	NA	TRBJ2-7	TRBV12-3/TRBV12-4	CASSFRHHTTYEQYF	TGTGCCAGCAGTTTTCGGCATCACACTACCTACGAGCAGTACTTC
NA	NA	TRBJ2-5	TRBV28	CASSLRGVGETQYF	TGTGCCAGCAGTTTACGAGGGGTGGGAGAGACCCAGTACTTC
NA	TRBD2	TRBJ2-7	TRBV7-2	CASSPSGKSHEQYF	TGTGCCAGCAGCCCTAGCGGGAAAAGCCACGAGCAGTACTTC
few	NA	TRBJ2-3	TRBV2	CATKQTRATDTQYF	TGTGCCACAAAACAGACGAGGGCCACAGATACGCAGTATTTT
NA	NA	TRBJ1-2	TRBV3-1	CASSQTPDASANYGYTF	TGTGCCAGCAGCCAAACTCCGGATGCTTCTGCTAACTATGGCTACACCTTC
NA	TRBD2	TRBJ2-4	TRBV24-1	CATSDSDRAGDIQYF	TGTGCCACCAGTGATTCGGACCGAGCGGGAGACATTCAGTACTTC
NA	TRBD2	TRBJ2-1	TRBV20-1	CSAGGSSGSSYNEQFF	TGCAGTGCAGGGGGCTCTAGCGGGAGCTCCTACAATGAGCAGTTCTTC
few	TRBD2	TRBJ2-5	TRBV28	CASSESGRAPETQYF	TGTGCCAGCAGTGAGAGCGGGAGGGCCCCCGAGACCCAGTACTTC
few	TRBD1	TRBJ2-1	TRBV6-1	CASSRDRGRNNEQFF	TGTGCCAGCAGCCGAGACAGGGGGAGAAACAATGAGCAGTTCTTC
once	NA	TRBJ1-4	TRBV6-1	CASSDADYATNEKLFF	TGTGCCAGCAGTGATGCGGATTACGCAACTAATGAAAAACTGTTTTTT
NA	NA	TRBJ1-5	TRBV28	CASSWTNQPQHF	TGTGCCAGCAGTTGGACTAATCAGCCCCAGCATTTT
NA	TRBD1	TRBJ2-5	TRBV15	CATSSFRGQGEETQYF	TGTGCCACCAGCAGCTTCCGCGGACAGGGAGAAGAGACCCAGTACTTC
NA	NA	TRBJ2-5	TRBV5-1	CASSLWAEETQYF	TGCGCCAGCAGCTTGTGGGCGGAAGAGACCCAGTACTTC
few	NA	TRBJ2-5	TRBV7-2	CASSSTGRRETQYF	TGTGCCAGCAGCTCTACAGGGAGACGAGAGACCCAGTACTTC
NA	NA	TRBJ1-2	TRBV6-1	CASSETVLGNYGYTF	TGTGCCAGCAGTGAAACGGTTTTGGGTAACTATGGCTACACCTTC
NA	NA	TRBJ2-2	TRBV29-1	CSVESGAPGELFF	TGCAGCGTTGAATCAGGGGCCCCCGGGGAGCTGTTTTTT
NA	NA	TRBJ2-5	TRBV25-1	CASSEYQGLSQETQYF	TGTGCCAGCAGTGAATATCAGGGACTCAGCCAAGAGACCCAGTACTTC
NA	NA	TRBJ2-7	TRBV7-2	CASSLDGDFYEQYF	TGTGCCAGCAGCTTAGACGGGGACTTCTACGAGCAGTACTTC
many	TRBD1	TRBJ2-4	TRBV4-1	CASSARGLAKNIQYF	TGCGCCAGCAGCGCAAGGGGGCTAGCCAAAAACATTCAGTACTTC
NA	TRBD2	TRBJ2-1	TRBV6-2/TRBV6-3	CASGLAGGLSEQFF	TGTGCCAGCGGACTAGCGGGAGGGCTCAGTGAGCAGTTCTTC
NA	TRBD2	TRBJ2-1	TRBV7-9	CASSTKAGLAGFSYNEQFF	TGTGCCAGCAGCACTAAGGCGGGACTAGCGGGATTCTCCTACAATGAGCAGTTCTTC
few	NA	TRBJ2-7	TRBV4-1	CASSQDEQGYEQYF	TGCGCCAGCAGCCAAGATGAGCAGGGGTACGAGCAGTACTTC
NA	NA	TRBJ2-7	TRBV7-2	CASSLGGGVKLYEQYF	TGTGCCAGCAGCTTAGGAGGGGGGGTCAAACTCTACGAGCAGTACTTC
once	TRBD1	TRBJ1-1	TRBV27	CASSGGGPEAFF	TGTGCCAGCAGCGGAGGGGGCCCTGAAGCTTTCTTT
once	NA	TRBJ2-1	TRBV27	CASRVTRGSYNEQFF	TGTGCCAGCAGGGTAACTCGGGGCTCCTACAATGAGCAGTTCTTC
NA	NA	TRBJ2-1	TRBV6-1	CASSARPSYNEQFF	TGTGCCAGCAGCGCCCGGCCCTCCTACAATGAGCAGTTCTTC
NA	NA	TRBJ1-2	TRBV28	CASGTMRQIYGYTF	TGTGCCAGCGGTACTATGCGACAGATCTATGGCTACACCTTC
NA	NA	TRBJ1-5	TRBV6-1	CASRDSRSNQPQHF	TGTGCCAGCAGGGACAGCCGTAGCAATCAGCCCCAGCATTTT
NA	TRBD2	TRBJ2-7	TRBV28	CASSTRTSSRRPTYEQYF	TGTGCCAGCAGTACCCGGACTAGCAGCCGACGGCCCACCTACGAGCAGTACTTC
NA	NA	TRBJ1-5	TRBV28	CASSLGRGRQPQHF	TGTGCCAGCAGCCTCGGACGTGGTCGTCAGCCCCAGCATTTT
NA	NA	TRBJ2-7	TRBV30	CASGGLETAEQYF	TGTGCCTCTGGTGGGCTGGAAACTGCGGAGCAGTACTTC
NA	NA	TRBJ2-1	TRBV11-2	CASSPVTRNEQFF	TGTGCCAGCAGCCCCGTGACTAGGAATGAGCAGTTCTTC
NA	NA	TRBJ1-4	TRBV6-5	CASRRGAGANEKLFF	TGTGCCAGCAGGCGAGGCGCGGGGGCTAATGAAAAACTGTTTTTT
NA	NA	TRBJ1-6	TRBV19	CASSIKMSGARNSPLHF	TGTGCCAGTAGTATTAAAATGTCAGGGGCGAGGAATTCACCCCTCCACTTT
few	NA	TRBJ1-2	TRBV7-2	CASSLAAGGAYGYTF	TGTGCCAGCAGCTTAGCGGCCGGGGGCGCGTATGGCTACACCTTC